This T cell receptor (beta chain) was documented in a study of cytomegalovirus exposure and HLA in healthy donors. PCR primers comprised 60 Vbeta and 13 Jbeta primers. Data came from immunoSEQ multiplex PCR; TCRdb stores just in-frame clones and leaves some out. The sample lists 100,000 to 150,000 clones; approximately 17% were seen once. The sample taken for sequencing was PBMCs. This clonotype was sampled from a female donor in good health and CMV-seropositive.

The CDR3 sequence: CASSEAGGDNEKLFF. CDR3 in DNA: TGTGCCAGCAGTGAGGCAGGGGGCGATAATGAAAAACTGTTTTTT. This rearrangement joins TRBV6-1 to TRBJ1-4, with TRBD1 identical over 8 bases. The CDR3 covers 15 residues. The J segment lost 4 bases and the V segment lost 3 bases, leaving 4 bases of the junction unmatched. Germline CDR1 and CDR2: MNHNS and SASEGT.